The present TCR beta chain was sequenced within a study of T cell repertoires in cytomegalovirus infection. Germline V gene lookup returns CDR1 DFQATT and CDR2 SNEGSKA (reference sequence). Germline trimming cut 6 bases from V and 7 bases from J; bases unmatched to any gene: 16. The CDR3 covers 17 residues. One entry per CDR3 protein, called by TCRdb with MiXCR from the reads. Among about 310,000 distinct CDR3 sequences, 20% to 25% were seen once, and the ten largest hold about 14%. A few counts support this clonotype. The antigen is undetermined. Study results and caveats: Dominating the ex vivo response were HLA-C-restricted CMV-specific TCR beta clonotypes.

The sequence came from a human donor in good health (CMV status not recorded). Some clones in this sample may be carry-over from other donors' samples. This material consisted of cultured PBMCs, taken from culture after CMV antigen stimulation. This rearrangement joins TRBV20-1 to TRBJ1-4; TRBD1 matches 11 bases. In DNA, the CDR3 is TGCAGTGCCCATCGGCGGACAGGGGGCGATTTGGGTGAAAAACTGTTTTTT. Protein sequence: CSAHRRTGGDLGEKLFF.